The TCR beta chain under discussion was sequenced for a study of identical twins. In this sample, this clonotype turned up many times. Its antigen is still unknown. Each CDR3 protein gets one entry after TCRdb re-called the 5' RACE reads with MiXCR. The top ten clones hold 2.5% to 3.5% of a sample with fewer than 650,000 distinct CDR3 sequences, approximately 10% of them seen once. Germline V lookup: CDR1 SGHRS, CDR2 YFSETQ. The germline V and J ends were trimmed by 0 bases and 6 bases, with 13 bases remaining between them. CDR3 length equals 15 residues. Findings of the study overall: There were fewer insertions in abundant cord blood beta clonotypes, but memory repertoires showed no such pattern.

In addition, the sample was reused for a study of yellow fever vaccine responses in identical twins.

This chain connects TRBV5-1 to TRBJ2-1; D may be TRBD1 (6 bases). This TCR came from a woman aged 18-35 years in good health. Sequencing was performed on PBMCs. In DNA, the CDR3 is TGCGCCAGCAGCTTGGCCGGGACACCCTCCAATGAGCAGTTCTTC. Its translation: CASSLAGTPSNEQFF.